Sequencing of this T cell receptor (beta chain) was carried out in a study of blood T cell repertoires in COVID-19. Study in general: Samples representing acute and convalescent COVID-19 were sourced from the United States, Italy and Spain. T cells, B-cell-depleted T cells, or PBMCs supplied cDNA or gDNA.

Original analysis: Counts of nucleated cells, estimated from reference gene primer amplification, were obtained. Profiling relied on immunoSEQ multiplex PCR, and the TCRdb table lists in-frame clones only, not all of them. The V and J calls and clone size were taken over from that table, and D and trimming were inferred from the DNA. The repertoire holds 40,000 or so clones, under 85% seen once, with about 12% in the top ten. This CDR3 is 16 amino acids long. This clonotype was obtained from a human donor in a cohort sampled during active COVID-19. This chain uses TRBV21-1 with TRBJ2-3; no check of the table's D call, TRBD2, against the DNA was made. TRBV21-1 constitutes a pseudogene. The sequencing input was peripheral blood. The CDR3 reads CASSKVAGGRGDTQYF. The CDR3 nucleotides read TGTGCCAGCAGCAAAGTTGCCGGGGGGAGGGGAGATACGCAGTATTTT.